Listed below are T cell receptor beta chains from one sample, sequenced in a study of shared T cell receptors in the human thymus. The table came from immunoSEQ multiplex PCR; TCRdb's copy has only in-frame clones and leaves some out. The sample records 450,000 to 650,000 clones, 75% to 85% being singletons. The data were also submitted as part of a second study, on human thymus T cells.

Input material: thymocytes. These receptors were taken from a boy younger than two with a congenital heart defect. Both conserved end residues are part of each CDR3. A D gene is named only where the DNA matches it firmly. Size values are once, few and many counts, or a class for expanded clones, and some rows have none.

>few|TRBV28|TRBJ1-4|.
TGTGCCAGCAGGTGGGCTCGGAACAGTCAGGCTAATGAAAAACTGTTTTTT
CASRWARNSQANEKLFF
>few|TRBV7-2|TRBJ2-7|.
TGTGCCAGCAGCCCTTCGGGTCCAGGGTCTACCTACGAGCAGTACTTC
CASSPSGPGSTYEQYF
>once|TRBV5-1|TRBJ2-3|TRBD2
TGCGCCAGCAGCTGGGTACGTCTAGCGGACACAGATACGCAGTATTTT
CASSWVRLADTDTQYF
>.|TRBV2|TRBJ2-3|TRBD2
TGTGCCAGCAGCAGTAGCGGGAGTACACCTAGCACAGATACGCAGTATTTT
CASSSSGSTPSTDTQYF
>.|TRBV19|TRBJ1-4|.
TGTGCCAGTAGTATAAGCCAGGGGCTAGGCGAAAAACTGTTTTTT
CASSISQGLGEKLFF
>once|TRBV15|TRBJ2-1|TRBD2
TGTGCCACCAGCAGAGGGCCAAACGAAGCGGGAGAGGAGTTCTTC
CATSRGPNEAGEEFF
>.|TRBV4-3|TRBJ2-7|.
TGCGCCAGCAGCCAACGTTTTTGGGCAAAGTCCTACGAGCAGTACTTC
CASSQRFWAKSYEQYF
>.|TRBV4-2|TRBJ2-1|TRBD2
TGTGCCAGCAGCCAAGACTGGACTAGCGGGCTATACAATGAGCAGTTCTTC
CASSQDWTSGLYNEQFF
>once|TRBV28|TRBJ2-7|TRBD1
TGTGCCAGCAGTTACAGGGGGTCCTACGAGCAGTACTTC
CASSYRGSYEQYF
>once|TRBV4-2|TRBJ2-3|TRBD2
TGTGCCAGCAGCCAAGATCTCGTAGCGGGACTAACAGATACGCAGTATTTT
CASSQDLVAGLTDTQYF
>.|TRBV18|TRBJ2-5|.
TGTGCCAGCTCATCGGACCGGACCCGGCGGGTGGAGACCCAGTACTTC
CASSSDRTRRVETQYF
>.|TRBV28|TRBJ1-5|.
TGTGCCAGCAGCATGCGAGGTTTTGAGGCCCAGCATTTT
CASSMRGFEAQHF
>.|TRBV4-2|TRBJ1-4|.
TGTGCCAGCAGCCAAGAGGCCCGTGAGGGTCCTAATGAAAAACTGTTTTTT
CASSQEAREGPNEKLFF
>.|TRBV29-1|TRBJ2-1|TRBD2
TGCAGCGTTGAACATCGGGGGGTAGCGGGAGGGCCGGCCTACAATGAGCAGTTCTTC
CSVEHRGVAGGPAYNEQFF
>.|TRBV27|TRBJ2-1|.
TGTGCCACCTGGATAGGAGGACAGACCTACAATGAGCAGTTCTTC
CATWIGGQTYNEQFF
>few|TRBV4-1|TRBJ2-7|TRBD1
TGCGCCAGCAGCCAAGAACACAGGGGTGGAGACGAGCAGTACTTC
CASSQEHRGGDEQYF
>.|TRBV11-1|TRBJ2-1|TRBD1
TGTGCCAGCAGACGATTCGGACAGGGAGCTTCAAGCTCCTACAATGAGCAGTTCTTC
CASRRFGQGASSSYNEQFF
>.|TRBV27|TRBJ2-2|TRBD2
TGTGCCAGCAGACGAGGGACTAGTCGGACCGGGGAGCTGTTTTTT
CASRRGTSRTGELFF
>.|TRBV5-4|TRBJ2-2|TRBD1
TGTGCCAGCAACAGACAGGGAAACACCGGGGAGCTGTTTTTT
CASNRQGNTGELFF
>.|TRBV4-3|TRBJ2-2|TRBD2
TGCGCCAGCAGCCAAGAGGGGGAAGGTAGCGGGGCTACCGGGGAGCTGTTTTTT
CASSQEGEGSGATGELFF
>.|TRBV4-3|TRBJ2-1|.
TGCGCCAGCAGCCAAGTTGAGGAGAAATACAATGAGCAGTTCTTC
CASSQVEEKYNEQFF
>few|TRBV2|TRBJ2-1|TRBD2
TGTGCCAGCAGCTCGATAGCGGGAGGGCCGGGTATACATGAGCAGTTCTTC
CASSSIAGGPGIHEQFF
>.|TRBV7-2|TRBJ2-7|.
TGTGCCAGCAGCTTAGTTGAGGGTACCTACGAGCAGTACTTC
CASSLVEGTYEQYF
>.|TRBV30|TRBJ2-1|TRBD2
TGTGCCTGGAGCGCGTGGGGGTCGACTAGCGGAGGCTACAATGAGCAGTTCTTC
CAWSAWGSTSGGYNEQFF
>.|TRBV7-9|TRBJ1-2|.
TGTGCCAGCAGCTTATCCAGGGCAGATGGCTACACCTTC
CASSLSRADGYTF
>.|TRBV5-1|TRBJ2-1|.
TGCGCCAGCAGCTTTCGACGAGGTAGCTCCTACAATGAGCAGTTCTTC
CASSFRRGSSYNEQFF
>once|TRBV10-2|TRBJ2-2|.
TGCGCCAGCAGTGAGAGGTTTTGGGCCGACACCGGGGAGCTGTTTTTT
CASSERFWADTGELFF
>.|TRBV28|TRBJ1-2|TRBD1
TGTGCCAGCAGTCACAGGGGGTTGAGTAACTATGGCTACACCTTC
CASSHRGLSNYGYTF
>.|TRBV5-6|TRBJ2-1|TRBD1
TGTGCCAGCAGCCCTGAGGTCACTTCCCAGGGGGATGAGCAGTTCTTC
CASSPEVTSQGDEQFF
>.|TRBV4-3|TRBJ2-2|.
TGCGCCAGCAGCCAAAGGGGGTATGGGGGGAACACCGGGGAGCTGTTTTTT
CASSQRGYGGNTGELFF
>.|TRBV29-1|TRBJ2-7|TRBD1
TGCAGCGCCCGACAGGGGAAATACGAGCAGTACTTC
CSARQGKYEQYF
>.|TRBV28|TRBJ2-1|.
TGTGCCAGCAGTTCATGGACAGTTTTATACAATGAGCAGTTCTTC
CASSSWTVLYNEQFF
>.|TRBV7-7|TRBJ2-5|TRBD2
TGTGCCAGCAGCTTAGAGGTTGTGCGGGGGATGGTTTCCCCAGAGACCCAGTACTTC
CASSLEVVRGMVSPETQYF
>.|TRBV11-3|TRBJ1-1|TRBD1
TGTGCCAGCAGCTTAGAAGGACGTGGCGGCCAGGGGGCCATGAACACTGAAGCTTTCTTT
CASSLEGRGGQGAMNTEAFF
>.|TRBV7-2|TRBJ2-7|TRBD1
TGTGCCAGCAGCCTACAGGGGGCTAGCTCCTACGAGCAGTACTTC
CASSLQGASSYEQYF
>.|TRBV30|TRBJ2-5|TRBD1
TGTGCCTGGAGTGTAGATAGCGACAGGGCACAAGAGACCCAGTACTTC
CAWSVDSDRAQETQYF
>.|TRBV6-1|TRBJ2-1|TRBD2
TGTGCCAGCAGTGTTACGGGACTAAATGAGCAGTTCTTC
CASSVTGLNEQFF
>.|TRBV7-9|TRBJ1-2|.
TGTGCCAGCAGCTTAGCCAGGGGTCCCGGCTACACCTTC
CASSLARGPGYTF
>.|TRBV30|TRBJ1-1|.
TGTGCCTGGAGTGCCAGGGGCACTGAAGCTTTCTTT
CAWSARGTEAFF
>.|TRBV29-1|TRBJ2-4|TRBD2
TGCAGCGTTACTAGCGGGAGGGTTGAAAACATTCAGTACTTC
CSVTSGRVENIQYF
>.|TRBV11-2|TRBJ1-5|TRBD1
TGTGCCAGCAGCGATCAGGGGGTTGGGGACAATCAGCCCCAGCATTTT
CASSDQGVGDNQPQHF
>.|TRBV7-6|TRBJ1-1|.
TGTGCCAGCAGCTTAGCGCCCGGGGAGTACACTGAAGCTTTCTTT
CASSLAPGEYTEAFF
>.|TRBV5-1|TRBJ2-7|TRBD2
TGCGCCAGCAGCGACGCTAATTACAGGGGTCCGGGACTAGCGGGAGGGCCCTACGAGCAGTACTTC
CASSDANYRGPGLAGGPYEQYF
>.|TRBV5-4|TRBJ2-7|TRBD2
TGTGCCAGCAGCCGCGGGACTAACGATTACGAGCAGTACTTC
CASSRGTNDYEQYF
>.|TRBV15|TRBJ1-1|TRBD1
TGTGCCACCAGCAGCCCCGGGACAGACGGAAACACTGAAGCTTTCTTT
CATSSPGTDGNTEAFF
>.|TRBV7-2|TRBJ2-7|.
TGTGCCAGCACCACAGGGACCCCCTACGAGCAGTACTTC
CASTTGTPYEQYF
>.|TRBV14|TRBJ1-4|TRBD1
TGTGCCAGCAGCCACCCAACAGGGGAGAATGAAAAACTGTTTTTT
CASSHPTGENEKLFF
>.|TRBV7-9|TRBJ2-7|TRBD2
TGTGCCAGCAGCTGGACGACTAGCGGGAGGGGCTACGAGCAGTACTTC
CASSWTTSGRGYEQYF
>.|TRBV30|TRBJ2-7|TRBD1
TGTGCCTGGAGGTATCCGGGACAGGGGGAGAGCGGGGACTTC
CAWRYPGQGESGDF
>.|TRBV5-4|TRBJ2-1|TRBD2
TGTGCCAGCAGCTTGGGGGGGTCCGGGACTAGCGGGAGGATTGACAATGAGCAGTTCTTC
CASSLGGSGTSGRIDNEQFF
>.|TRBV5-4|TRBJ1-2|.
TGTGCCAGCAGCTTGGCCGGGGGGGGAAACTATGGCTACACCTTC
CASSLAGGGNYGYTF
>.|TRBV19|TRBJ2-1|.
TGTGCCAGTAGTATGGGAAGGGGTAACAATGAGCAGTTCTTC
CASSMGRGNNEQFF
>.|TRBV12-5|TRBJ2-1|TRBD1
TGTGCTAGTGGTTTGGACAGGGGGCAGAATGAGCAGTTCTTC
CASGLDRGQNEQFF
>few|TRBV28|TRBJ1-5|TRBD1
TGCAAGAGTGCAGGGGGCGATAATGGCAATCAGCCCCAGCATTTT
CKSAGGDNGNQPQHF
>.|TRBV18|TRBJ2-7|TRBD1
TGTGCCAGCTCACCCGGACAGGGGACCTACGAGCAGTACTTC
CASSPGQGTYEQYF
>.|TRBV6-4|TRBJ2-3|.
TGTGCCACGCCGGGGGGCACAGATACGCAGTATTTT
CATPGGTDTQYF
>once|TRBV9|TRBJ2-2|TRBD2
TGTGCCAGCAGCCCCCGCCCCACTAGCGGGAGGGCGTGGGGCACCGGGGAGCTGTTTTTT
CASSPRPTSGRAWGTGELFF
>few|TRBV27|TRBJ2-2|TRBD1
TGTGCCAGCAGTTTAACGGCTCCCACCGGACAGGGGGCTAACACCGGGGAGCTGTTTTTT
CASSLTAPTGQGANTGELFF
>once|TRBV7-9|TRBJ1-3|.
TGTGCCAGCAGCTTAGGAAGGGGCTCTGGAAACACCATATATTTT
CASSLGRGSGNTIYF